The clone carrying this T cell receptor beta chain showed up many times. The length of the CDR3 is 15 residues. J lost 7 bases, V lost 4 bases, and 11 bases had no gene match. The germline CDR1 and CDR2 sequences are SGHRS and YFSETQ. The record originates from a study of T-cell reconstitution after alpha-beta-depleted transplantation in children. Preparation of the TCRbeta library involved a method that used unique molecular identifiers. In TCRdb, the PCR reads were re-called with MiXCR into one record per CDR3 protein. The sample lists 200,000 to 250,000 distinct CDR3 sequences, around 10% occurring once.

The TCR was taken from a human donor who donated a stem cell graft to a child with acute lymphoblastic leukemia. The rearrangement uses TRBV5-1 and TRBJ2-1, with 7 bases lining up with TRBD1. Material: PBMCs from the stem cell graft donor, obtained from the stem cell graft. CDR3 residues: CASSVTGDPGNEQFF. DNA for the CDR3: TGCGCCAGCAGCGTCACAGGGGATCCGGGAAATGAGCAGTTCTTC.